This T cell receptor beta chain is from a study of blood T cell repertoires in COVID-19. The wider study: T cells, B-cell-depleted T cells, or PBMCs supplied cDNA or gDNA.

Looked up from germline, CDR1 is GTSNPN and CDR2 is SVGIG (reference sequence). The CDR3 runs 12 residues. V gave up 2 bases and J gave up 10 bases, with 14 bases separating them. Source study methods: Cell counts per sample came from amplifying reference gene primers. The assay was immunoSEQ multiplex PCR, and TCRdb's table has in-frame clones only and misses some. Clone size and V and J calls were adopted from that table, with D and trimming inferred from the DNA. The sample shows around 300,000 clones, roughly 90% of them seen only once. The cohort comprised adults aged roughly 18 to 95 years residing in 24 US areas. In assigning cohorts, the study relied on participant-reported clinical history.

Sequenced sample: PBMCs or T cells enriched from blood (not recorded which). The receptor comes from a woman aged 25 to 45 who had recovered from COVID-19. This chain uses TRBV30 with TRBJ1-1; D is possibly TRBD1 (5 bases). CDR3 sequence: CAWSPAGTGAFF. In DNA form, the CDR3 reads TGTGCCTGGAGTCCAGCGGGGACCGGAGCTTTCTTT. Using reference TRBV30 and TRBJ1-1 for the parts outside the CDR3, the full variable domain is SQTIHQWPATLVQPVGSPLSLECTVEGTSNPNLYWYRQAAGRGLQLLFYSVGIGQISSEVPQNLSASRPQDRQFILSSKKLLLSDSGFYLCAWSPAGTGAFFGQGTRLTVV.